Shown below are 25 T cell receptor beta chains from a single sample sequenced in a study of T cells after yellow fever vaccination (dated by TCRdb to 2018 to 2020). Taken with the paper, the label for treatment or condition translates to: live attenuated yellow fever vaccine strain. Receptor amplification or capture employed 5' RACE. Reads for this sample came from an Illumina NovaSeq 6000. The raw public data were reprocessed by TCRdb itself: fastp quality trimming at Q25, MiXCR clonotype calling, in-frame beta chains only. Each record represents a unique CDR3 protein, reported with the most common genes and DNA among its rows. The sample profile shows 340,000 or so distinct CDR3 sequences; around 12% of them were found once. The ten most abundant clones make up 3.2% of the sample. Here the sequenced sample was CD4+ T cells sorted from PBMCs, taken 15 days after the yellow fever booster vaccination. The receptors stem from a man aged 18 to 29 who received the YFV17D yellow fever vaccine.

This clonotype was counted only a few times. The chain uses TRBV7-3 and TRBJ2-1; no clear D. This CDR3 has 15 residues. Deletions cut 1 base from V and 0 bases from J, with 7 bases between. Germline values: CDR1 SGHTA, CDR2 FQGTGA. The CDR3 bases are TGTGCCAGCAGCTTAAACCCAGGCTCCTACAATGAGCAGTTCTTC. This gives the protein CASSLNPGSYNEQFF.

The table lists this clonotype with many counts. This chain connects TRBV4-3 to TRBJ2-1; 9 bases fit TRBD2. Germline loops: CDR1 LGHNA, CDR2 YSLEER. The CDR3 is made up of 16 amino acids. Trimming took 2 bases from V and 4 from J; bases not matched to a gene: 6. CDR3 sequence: CASSQPMAGGYNEQFF. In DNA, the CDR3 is TGCGCCAGCAGCCAACCGATGGCGGGGGGGTACAATGAGCAGTTCTTC.

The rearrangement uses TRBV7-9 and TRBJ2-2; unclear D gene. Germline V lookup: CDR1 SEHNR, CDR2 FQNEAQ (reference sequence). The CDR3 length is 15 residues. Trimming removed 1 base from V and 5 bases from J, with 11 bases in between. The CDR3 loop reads CASSLVSVDTGELFF. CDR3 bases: TGTGCCAGCAGCTTAGTAAGCGTGGATACCGGGGAGCTGTTTTTT. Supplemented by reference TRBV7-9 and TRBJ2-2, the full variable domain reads DTGVSQNPRHKITKRGQNVTFRCDPISEHNRLYWYRQTLGQGPEFLTYFQNEAQLEKSRLLSDRFSAERPKGSFSTLEIQRTEQGDSAMYLCASSLVSVDTGELFFGEGSRLTVL.

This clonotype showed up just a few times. In DNA, the CDR3 is TGTGCCAGCGGACTGACAGGGGAGTCCTACGAGCAGTACGTC. It encodes CASGLTGESYEQYV. The chain uses TRBV6-2 or TRBV6-3 and TRBJ2-7, with TRBD1 identical over 8 bases. The V and J ends lost 8 bases and 1 base, in that order; junction bases with no gene match: 7. Germline V gene lookup returns CDR1 MNHEY and CDR2 SVGEGT. The CDR3 has 14 residues.

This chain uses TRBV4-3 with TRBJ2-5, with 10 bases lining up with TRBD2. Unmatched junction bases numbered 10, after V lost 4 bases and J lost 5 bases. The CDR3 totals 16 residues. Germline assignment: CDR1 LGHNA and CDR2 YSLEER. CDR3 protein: CASSPIGLAGVETQYF. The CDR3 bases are TGCGCCAGCAGCCCTATAGGGCTAGCGGGGGTGGAGACCCAGTACTTC.

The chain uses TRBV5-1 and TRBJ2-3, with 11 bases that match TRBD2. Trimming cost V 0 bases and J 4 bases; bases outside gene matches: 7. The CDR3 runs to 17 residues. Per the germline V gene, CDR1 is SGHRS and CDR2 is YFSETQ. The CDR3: CASSLGTLAGGPDTQYF. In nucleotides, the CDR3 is TGCGCCAGCAGCTTGGGGACTTTAGCGGGGGGGCCAGATACGCAGTATTTT.

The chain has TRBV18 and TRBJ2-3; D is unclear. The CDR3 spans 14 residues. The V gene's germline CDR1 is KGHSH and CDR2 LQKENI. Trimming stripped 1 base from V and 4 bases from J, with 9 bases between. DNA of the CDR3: TGTGCCAGCTCACCACTCCAGTCCGCAGATACGCAGTATTTT. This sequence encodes CASSPLQSADTQYF.

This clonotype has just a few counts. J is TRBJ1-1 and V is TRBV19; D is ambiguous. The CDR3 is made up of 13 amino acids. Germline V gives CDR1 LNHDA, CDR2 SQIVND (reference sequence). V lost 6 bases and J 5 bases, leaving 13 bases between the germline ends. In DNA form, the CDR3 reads TGTGCCAGTAGAAAGGCGGCGCGGACTGAAGCTTTCTTT. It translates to CASRKAARTEAFF.

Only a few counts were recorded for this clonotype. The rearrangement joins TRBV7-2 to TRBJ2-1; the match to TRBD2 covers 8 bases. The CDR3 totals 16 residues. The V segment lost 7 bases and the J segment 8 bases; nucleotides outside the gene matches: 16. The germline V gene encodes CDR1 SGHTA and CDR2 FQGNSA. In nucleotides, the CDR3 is TGTGCCAGCAACCCTACCGGGACTAGTGGTAGGGATGAGCAGTTCTTC. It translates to CASNPTGTSGRDEQFF.

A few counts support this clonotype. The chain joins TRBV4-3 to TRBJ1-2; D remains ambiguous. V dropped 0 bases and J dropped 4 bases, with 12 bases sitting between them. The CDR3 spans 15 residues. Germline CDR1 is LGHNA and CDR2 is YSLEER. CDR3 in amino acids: CASSQDADGIYGYTF. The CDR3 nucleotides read TGCGCCAGCAGCCAAGACGCGGACGGAATCTATGGCTACACCTTC.

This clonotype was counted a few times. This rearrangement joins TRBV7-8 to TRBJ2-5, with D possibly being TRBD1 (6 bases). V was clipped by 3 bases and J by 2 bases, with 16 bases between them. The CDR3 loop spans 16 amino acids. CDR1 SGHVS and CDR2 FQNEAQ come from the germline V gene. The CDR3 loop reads CASSFPWGRGQETQYF. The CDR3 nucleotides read TGTGCCAGCAGCTTCCCTTGGGGGCGAGGTCAAGAGACCCAGTACTTC.

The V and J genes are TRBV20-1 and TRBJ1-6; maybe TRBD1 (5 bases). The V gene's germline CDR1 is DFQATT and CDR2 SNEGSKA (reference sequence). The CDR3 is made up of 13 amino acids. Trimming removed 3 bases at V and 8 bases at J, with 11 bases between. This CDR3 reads CSARRTSDSPLHF. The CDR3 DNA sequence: TGCAGTGCTAGGCGGACATCGGATTCACCCCTCCACTTT.

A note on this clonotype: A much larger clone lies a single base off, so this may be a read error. The CDR3 sequence: CASSYAYQPQHF. The CDR3 DNA reads as TGTGCCAGCAGTTACGCCTATCAGCCCCAGCATTTT. The chain links TRBV6-2 or TRBV6-3 to TRBJ1-5; D is unclear. Trimming took 2 bases from V and 5 from J, leaving 4 bases between them. The CDR3 is 12 amino acids. Germline V lookup: CDR1 MNHEY, CDR2 SVGEGT.

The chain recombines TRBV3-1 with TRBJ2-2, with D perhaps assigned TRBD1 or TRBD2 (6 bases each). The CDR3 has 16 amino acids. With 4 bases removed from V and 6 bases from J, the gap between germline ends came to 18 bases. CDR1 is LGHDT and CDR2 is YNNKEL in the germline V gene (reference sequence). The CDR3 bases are TGTGCCAGCAGCCGGGCGTGGGGGGCAAGTGCCGGGGAGCTGTTTTTT. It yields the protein CASSRAWGASAGELFF.

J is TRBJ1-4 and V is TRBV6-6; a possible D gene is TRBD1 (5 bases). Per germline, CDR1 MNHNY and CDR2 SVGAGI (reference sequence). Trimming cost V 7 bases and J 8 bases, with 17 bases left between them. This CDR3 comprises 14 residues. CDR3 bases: TGTGCCAGCACCCTCGGCAGGGCCGGGGAAAAACTGTTTTTT. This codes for CASTLGRAGEKLFF.

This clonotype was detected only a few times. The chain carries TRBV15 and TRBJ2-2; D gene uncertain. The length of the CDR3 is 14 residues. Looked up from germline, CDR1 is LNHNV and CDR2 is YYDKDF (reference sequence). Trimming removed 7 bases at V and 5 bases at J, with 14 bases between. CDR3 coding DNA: TGTGCCACCACCTTCTCAACAGATACCGGGGAGCTGTTTTTT. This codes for CATTFSTDTGELFF.

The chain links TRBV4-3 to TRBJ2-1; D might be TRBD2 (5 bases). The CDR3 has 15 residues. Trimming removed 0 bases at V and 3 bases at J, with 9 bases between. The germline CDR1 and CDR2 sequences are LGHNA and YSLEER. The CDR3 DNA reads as TGCGCCAGCAGCCAAGAGGGGAGAATCTACAATGAGCAGTTCTTC. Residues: CASSQEGRIYNEQFF.

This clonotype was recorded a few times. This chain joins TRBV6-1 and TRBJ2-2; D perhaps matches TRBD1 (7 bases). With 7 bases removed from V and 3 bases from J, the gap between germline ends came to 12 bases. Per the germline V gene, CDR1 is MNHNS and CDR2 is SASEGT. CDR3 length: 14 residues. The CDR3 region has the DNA TGTGCCAGCATGGAGGGGGCCGACACCGGGGAGCTGTTTTTT. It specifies CASMEGADTGELFF.

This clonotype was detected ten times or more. The CDR3 sequence is CASSFRQGEGYTF. In DNA form, the CDR3 reads TGCGCCAGCAGCTTCCGACAGGGTGAAGGCTACACCTTC. The chain recombines TRBV5-1 with TRBJ1-2, with TRBD1 matching 7 bases. The V segment lost 2 bases and the J segment 8 bases; nucleotides outside the gene matches: 6. Germline V gene data show CDR1 as SGHRS and CDR2 as YFSETQ. The CDR3 covers 13 residues.

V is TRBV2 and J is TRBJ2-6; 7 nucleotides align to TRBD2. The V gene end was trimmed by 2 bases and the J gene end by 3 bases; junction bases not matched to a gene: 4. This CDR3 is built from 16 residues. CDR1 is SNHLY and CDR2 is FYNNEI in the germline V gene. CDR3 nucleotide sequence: TGTGCCAGCAGTGAACGAGCGGGGTTTGGGGCCAACGTCCTGACTTTC. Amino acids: CASSERAGFGANVLTF.

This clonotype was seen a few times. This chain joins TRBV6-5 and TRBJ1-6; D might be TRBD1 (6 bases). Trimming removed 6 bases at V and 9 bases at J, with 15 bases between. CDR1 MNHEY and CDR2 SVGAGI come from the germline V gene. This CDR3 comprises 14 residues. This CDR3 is CASRAGGFRSPLHF. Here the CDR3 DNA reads TGTGCCAGCAGGGCGGGGGGCTTTCGTTCACCCCTCCACTTT.

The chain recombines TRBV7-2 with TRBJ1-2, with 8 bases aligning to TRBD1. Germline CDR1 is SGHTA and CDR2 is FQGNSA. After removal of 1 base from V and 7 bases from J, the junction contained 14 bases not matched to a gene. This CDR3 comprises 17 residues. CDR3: CASSLVFAGQGMGGYTF. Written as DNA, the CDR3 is TGTGCCAGCAGCTTAGTGTTTGCTGGACAGGGAATGGGTGGCTACACCTTC. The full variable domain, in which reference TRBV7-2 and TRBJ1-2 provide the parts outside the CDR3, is GAGVSQSPSNKVTEKGKDVELRCDPISGHTALYWYRQSLGQGLEFLIYFQGNSAPDKSGLPSDRFSAERTGGSVSTLTIQRTQQEDSAVYLCASSLVFAGQGMGGYTFGSGTRLTVV.

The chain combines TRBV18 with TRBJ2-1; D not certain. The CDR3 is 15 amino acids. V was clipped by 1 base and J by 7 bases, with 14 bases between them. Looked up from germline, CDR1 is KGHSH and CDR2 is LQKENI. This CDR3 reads CASSPQDAWGNEQFF. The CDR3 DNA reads TGTGCCAGCTCACCACAGGATGCCTGGGGTAATGAGCAGTTCTTC.

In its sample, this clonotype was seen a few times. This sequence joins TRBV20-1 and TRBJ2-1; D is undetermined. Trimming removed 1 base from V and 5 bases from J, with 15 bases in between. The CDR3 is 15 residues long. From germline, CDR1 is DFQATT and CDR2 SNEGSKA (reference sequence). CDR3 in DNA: TGCAGTGCTAGAGGAAGCCCAGGTGCAAACAATGAGCAGTTCTTC. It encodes CSARGSPGANNEQFF.

CDR3 bases: TGTGCCAGCAGCCAGCGCCCGACAGGGGACTCTGGAAACACCATATATTTT. Protein product: CASSQRPTGDSGNTIYF. The chain recombines TRBV3-1 with TRBJ1-3; 8 nucleotides match TRBD1. Germline values: CDR1 LGHDT, CDR2 YNNKEL (reference sequence). The CDR3 is 17 amino acids. With 3 bases clipped from V and 0 bases from J, the junction kept 7 bases outside the gene matches.